The clone carrying this T cell receptor beta chain was detected many times. Its antigen is currently unknown. The data were taken from a study of HIV-infected patients and healthy controls. Study in general: A modest, significant CD4 rise occurred in about 90% of the 16 patients after three months of therapy.

Study-level points and caveats: HIV+ repertoires were severely depleted of MAIT alpha-chain CDR3s, unlike healthy controls. Significantly higher mean Gini indices appeared in HIV-infected repertoires, possibly reflecting oligoclonality.

The repertoire came from unfractionated whole blood and reflected all unsorted peripheral T cells. Around 500 ng RNA was reverse transcribed with alpha and beta constant-region primers. Each of the alpha and beta chains got its own library through chain-specific third strand synthesis with indices. The cDNA received a 5' RACE adapter containing a random hexamer plus an SP2 sequencing primer site. MiXCR was run by TCRdb on the 5' RACE reads, yielding one entry per CDR3 protein. The data hold 7,500 to 9,500 distinct CDR3 sequences, with over 8% observed a single time. The V gene's germline CDR1 is SQVTM and CDR2 ANQGSEA. Trimming shortened V by 5 bases and J by 3 bases, and 4 bases separated the two germline ends. The CDR3 extends over 10 amino acids.

The TCR was taken from an adult with HIV infection. The donor label of this sample is uncertain. Source: blood, taken before antiretroviral therapy. The chain carries TRBV29-1 and TRBJ1-2; no clear D. CDR3 amino acids: CSVPDYGYTF. DNA of the CDR3: TGCAGCGTTCCAGACTATGGCTACACCTTC.